The following is a T cell receptor (beta chain) sequence with its context. Its specificity is not known. This specimen belongs to a study of cytomegalovirus exposure and HLA in healthy donors. Study outcomes and limitations: In the analysis, some V segments, TRBV6-2 and TRBV6-3 included, were excluded as indistinguishable. It was in a later analysis that TCR association rates were seen to vary by HLA locus, highest for DRB1 and lowest for HLA-C.

The PCR used 60 Vbeta and 13 Jbeta primers. Clones were read by immunoSEQ multiplex PCR, and TCRdb kept only the in-frame ones, dropping some. The table shows 150,000 to 200,000 clones, with 84% occurring only once. This CDR3 has 14 residues. Trimming took 6 bases from V and 4 from J, leaving 16 bases between them. CDR1 is KGHSH, CDR2 LQKENI, per germline. The sequence was collected from a young man in good health and CMV-seronegative. The sequencing input was PBMCs. The chain links TRBV18 to TRBJ2-7; possible D gene TRBD1, 6 bases. The DNA of the CDR3 is TGTGCCAGCTCCCCGGGACAAGTCTCTTACGAGCAGTACTTC. It specifies CASSPGQVSYEQYF.